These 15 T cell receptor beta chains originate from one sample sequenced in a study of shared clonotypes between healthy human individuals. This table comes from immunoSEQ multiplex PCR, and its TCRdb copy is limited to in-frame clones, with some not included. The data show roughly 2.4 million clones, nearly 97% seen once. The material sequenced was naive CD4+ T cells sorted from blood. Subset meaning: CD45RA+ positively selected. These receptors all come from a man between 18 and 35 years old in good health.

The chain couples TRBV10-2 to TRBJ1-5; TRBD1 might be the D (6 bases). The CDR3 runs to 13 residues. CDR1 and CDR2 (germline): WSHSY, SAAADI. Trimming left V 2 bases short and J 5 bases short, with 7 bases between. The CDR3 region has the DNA TGCGCCAGCAGTGAGGCAGGGGATCAGCCCCAGCATTTT. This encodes CASSEAGDQPQHF.

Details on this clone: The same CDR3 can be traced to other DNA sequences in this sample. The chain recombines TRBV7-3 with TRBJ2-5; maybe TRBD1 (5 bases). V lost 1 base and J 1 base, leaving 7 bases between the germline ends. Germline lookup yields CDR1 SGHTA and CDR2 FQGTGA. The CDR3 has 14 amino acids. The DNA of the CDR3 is TGTGCCAGCAGCTTAAGGGGCGCCCAAGAGACCCAGTACTTC. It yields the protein CASSLRGAQETQYF.

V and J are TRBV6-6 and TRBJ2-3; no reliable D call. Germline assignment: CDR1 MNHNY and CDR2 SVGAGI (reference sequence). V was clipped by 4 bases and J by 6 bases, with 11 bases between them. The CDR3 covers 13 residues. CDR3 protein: CASSSSSPDTQYF. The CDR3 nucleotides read TGTGCCAGCAGTTCGAGTTCGCCGGATACGCAGTATTTT.

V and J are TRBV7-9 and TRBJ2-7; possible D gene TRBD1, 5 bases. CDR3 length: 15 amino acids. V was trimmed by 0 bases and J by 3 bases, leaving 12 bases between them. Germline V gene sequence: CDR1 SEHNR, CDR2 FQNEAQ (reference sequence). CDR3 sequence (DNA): TGTGCCAGCAGCTTAGCGAAGAACAGGAGCTACGAGCAGTACTTC. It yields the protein CASSLAKNRSYEQYF.

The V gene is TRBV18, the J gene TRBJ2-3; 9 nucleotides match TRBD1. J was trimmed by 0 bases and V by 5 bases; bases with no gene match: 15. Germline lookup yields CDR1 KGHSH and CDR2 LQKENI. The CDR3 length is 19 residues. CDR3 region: CASSSTPGQGRTSTDTQYF. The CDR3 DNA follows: TGTGCCAGCTCAAGTACCCCGGGACAGGGACGTACTAGCACAGATACGCAGTATTTT.

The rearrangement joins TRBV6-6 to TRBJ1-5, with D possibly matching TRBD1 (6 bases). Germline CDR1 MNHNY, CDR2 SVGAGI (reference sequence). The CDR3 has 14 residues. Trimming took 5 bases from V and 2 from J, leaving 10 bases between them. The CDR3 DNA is TGTGCCAGCAGTCCACAGGGTGGCAATCAGCCCCAGCATTTT. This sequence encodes CASSPQGGNQPQHF.

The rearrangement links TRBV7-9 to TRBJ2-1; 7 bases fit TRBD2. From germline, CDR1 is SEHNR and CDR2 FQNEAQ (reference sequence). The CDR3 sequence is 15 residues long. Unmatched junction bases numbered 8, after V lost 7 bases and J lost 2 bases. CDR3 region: CASNSRAGTYNEQFF. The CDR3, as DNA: TGTGCCAGCAACTCCCGAGCGGGGACCTACAATGAGCAGTTCTTC.

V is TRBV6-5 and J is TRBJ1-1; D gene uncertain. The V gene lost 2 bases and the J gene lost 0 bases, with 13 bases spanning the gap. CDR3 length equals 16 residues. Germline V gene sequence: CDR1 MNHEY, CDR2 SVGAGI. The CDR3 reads CASSYEGGRVNTEAFF. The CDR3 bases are TGTGCCAGCAGTTACGAGGGCGGAAGGGTGAACACTGAAGCTTTCTTT.

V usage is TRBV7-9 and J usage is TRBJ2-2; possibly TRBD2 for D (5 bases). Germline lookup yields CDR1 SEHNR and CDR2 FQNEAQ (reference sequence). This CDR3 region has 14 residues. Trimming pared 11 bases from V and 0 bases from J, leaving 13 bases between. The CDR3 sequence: CAVEDWANTGELFF. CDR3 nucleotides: TGTGCCGTCGAGGACTGGGCGAACACCGGGGAGCTGTTTTTT. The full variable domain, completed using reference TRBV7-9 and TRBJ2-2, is DTGVSQNPRHKITKRGQNVTFRCDPISEHNRLYWYRQTLGQGPEFLTYFQNEAQLEKSRLLSDRFSAERPKGSFSTLEIQRTEQGDSAMYLCAVEDWANTGELFFGEGSRLTVL.

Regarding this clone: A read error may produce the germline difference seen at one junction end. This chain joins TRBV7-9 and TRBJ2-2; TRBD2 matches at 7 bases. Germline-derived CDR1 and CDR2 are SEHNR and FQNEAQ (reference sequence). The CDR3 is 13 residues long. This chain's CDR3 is CASSLVPSGGGDF. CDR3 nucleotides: TGTGCCAGCAGCTTAGTCCCCTCGGGAGGAGGCGATTTT.

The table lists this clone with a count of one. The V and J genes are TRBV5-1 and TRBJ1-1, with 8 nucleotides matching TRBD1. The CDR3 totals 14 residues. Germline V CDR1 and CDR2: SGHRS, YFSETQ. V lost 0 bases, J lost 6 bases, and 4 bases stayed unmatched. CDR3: CASSLAVDRAEAFF. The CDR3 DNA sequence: TGCGCCAGCAGCTTGGCCGTGGACAGGGCTGAAGCTTTCTTT.

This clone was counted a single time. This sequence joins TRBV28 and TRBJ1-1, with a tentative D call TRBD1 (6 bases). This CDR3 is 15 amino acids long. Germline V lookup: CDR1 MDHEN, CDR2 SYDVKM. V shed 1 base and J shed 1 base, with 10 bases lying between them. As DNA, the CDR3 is TGTGCCAGCAGTTTATCGGGGGCGCAGAACACTGAAGCTTTCTTT. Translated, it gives CASSLSGAQNTEAFF.

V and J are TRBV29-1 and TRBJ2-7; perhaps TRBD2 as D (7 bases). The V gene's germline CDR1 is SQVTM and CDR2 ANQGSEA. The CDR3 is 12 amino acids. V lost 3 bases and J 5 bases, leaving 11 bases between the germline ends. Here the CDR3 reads CSVDGGANEQYF. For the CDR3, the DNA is TGCAGCGTTGATGGGGGGGCGAACGAGCAGTACTTC.

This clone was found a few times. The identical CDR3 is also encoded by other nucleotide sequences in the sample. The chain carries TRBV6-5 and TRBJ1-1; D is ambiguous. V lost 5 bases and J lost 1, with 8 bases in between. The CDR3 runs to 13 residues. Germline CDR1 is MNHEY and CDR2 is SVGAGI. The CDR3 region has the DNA TGTGCCAGCAGTAGAGGCCCGAACACTGAAGCTTTCTTT. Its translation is CASSRGPNTEAFF.

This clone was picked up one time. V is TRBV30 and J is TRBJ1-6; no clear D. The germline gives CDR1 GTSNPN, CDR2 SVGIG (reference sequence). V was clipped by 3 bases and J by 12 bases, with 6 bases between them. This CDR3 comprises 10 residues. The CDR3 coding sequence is TGTGCCTGGAGCCCGGAACCCCTCCACTTT. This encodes CAWSPEPLHF.